These 27 T cell receptor beta chains were sequenced from one sample in a study of blood T cells in healthy people across ages. Then a second PCR, running about 6 to 12 cycles, was carried out with a sample-barcoded 5' primer and a J-beta primer mix. MiXCR, applied by TCRdb to the 5' RACE reads, yields one record per CDR3 protein. The sample has about 800,000 distinct CDR3 sequences, 25% seen once. These records were also assigned to another study, of T cells of mothers and their children.

The sequenced material came from blood. Receptors originate from a boy between 10 and 17 years old in good health.

V and J are TRBV7-2 and TRBJ2-4; D call uncertain. Deletions cut 3 bases from V and 0 bases from J, with 9 bases between. The germline gives CDR1 SGHTA, CDR2 FQGNSA. The CDR3 runs 15 residues. The CDR3 loop is CASSFRTIAKNIQYF. In DNA, the CDR3 is TGTGCCAGCAGCTTCAGGACCATAGCCAAAAACATTCAGTACTTC.

Many counts were recorded for this clonotype. V usage is TRBV4-3 and J usage is TRBJ2-1, with D unresolved. Germline V gene data show CDR1 as LGHNA and CDR2 as YSLEER. This CDR3 spans 15 amino acids. V was shortened by 1 base and J by 0 bases, with 7 bases between the two germline ends. The CDR3 reads CASSQARSSYNEQFF. CDR3 in DNA: TGCGCCAGCAGCCAAGCCAGGAGCTCCTACAATGAGCAGTTCTTC.

This clonotype has more than one count but fewer than ten. V usage is TRBV4-1 and J usage is TRBJ2-1, with 11 bases aligning to TRBD2. Germline-derived CDR1 and CDR2 are MGHRA and YSYEKL. With V trimmed by 0 bases and J by 6 bases, 4 bases remained unmatched. This CDR3 has 16 amino acids. CDR3 loop: CASSQEGTSGSNEQFF. The CDR3 DNA sequence: TGCGCCAGCAGCCAAGAAGGTACTAGCGGGAGCAATGAGCAGTTCTTC.

This clonotype was detected a few times. The chain couples TRBV2 to TRBJ2-7; D uncertain. Trimming shortened V by 8 bases and J by 3 bases, and 5 bases separated the two germline ends. This CDR3 spans 10 amino acids. The germline CDR1 and CDR2 sequences are SNHLY and FYNNEI. CDR3 nucleotide sequence: TGTGCCAGCTTACACTACGAGCAGTACTTC. Its translation is CASLHYEQYF.

The chain's CDR3 is CASSTWGRSAEAFF. The CDR3 coding sequence is TGTGCCAGCAGCACTTGGGGGAGGTCCGCTGAAGCTTTCTTT. The J gene is TRBJ1-1, the V gene TRBV7-6, with a tentative D call TRBD1 (5 bases). The V end lost 5 bases, the J end lost 6 bases, and 16 bases lay between the germline ends. This CDR3 comprises 14 residues. The germline CDR1 and CDR2 sequences are SGHVS and FNYEAQ.

The table lists this clonotype with a few counts. This chain's CDR3 is CASSGTGYQETQYF. The CDR3 nucleotides read TGTGCCAGCAGCGGGACGGGTTACCAAGAGACCCAGTACTTC. The chain joins TRBV12-3 or TRBV12-4 to TRBJ2-5; the D gene could be TRBD1 or TRBD2 (5 bases each). V dropped 6 bases and J dropped 0 bases, with 11 bases sitting between them. The CDR3 consists of 14 residues.

This clonotype was counted a single time. V gene TRBV7-9 combines with J gene TRBJ2-6; no clear D gene. In germline, CDR1 is SEHNR, CDR2 FQNEAQ (reference sequence). This CDR3 is 15 amino acids long. Trimming removed 7 bases at V and 2 bases at J, with 12 bases between. This CDR3 reads CASNSLSAGANVLTF. The CDR3 DNA sequence: TGTGCCAGCAACTCCCTTTCCGCTGGGGCCAACGTCCTGACTTTC.

This clonotype was recorded a few times. The rearrangement joins TRBV12-3 or TRBV12-4 to TRBJ2-4; tentative D call: TRBD1 (5 bases). This CDR3 is built from 13 residues. Trimming pared 8 bases from V and 3 bases from J, leaving 11 bases between. This chain's CDR3 is CASARVGKNIQYF. CDR3 nucleotide sequence: TGTGCCAGCGCCAGGGTTGGCAAAAACATTCAGTACTTC.

This clonotype showed up just a few times. V is TRBV15 and J is TRBJ2-3; a weak D match, TRBD2 (6 bases). Germline assignment: CDR1 LNHNV and CDR2 YYDKDF (reference sequence). Trimming cost V 1 base and J 4 bases, with 12 bases left between them. The CDR3 totals 15 residues. CDR3 DNA sequence: TGTGCCACCAGCAGAGCCCTGGGGGGTGCAGATACGCAGTATTTT. This gives the protein CATSRALGGADTQYF.

The chain combines TRBV11-2 with TRBJ2-5, with 7 positions matching TRBD1. There are 13 residues in the CDR3. V was pared by 10 bases and J by 4 bases, with 9 bases of the junction left unmatched. Germline assignment: CDR1 SGHAT and CDR2 FQNNGV. The CDR3 is CATSITGAETQYF. CDR3 coding DNA: TGTGCCACCTCAATTACAGGGGCAGAGACCCAGTACTTC.

The chain recombines TRBV19 with TRBJ2-3; D unclear. This CDR3 contains 12 residues. Between the trimmed V and J ends, which lost 6 bases and 6 bases, there was a span of 10 bases. Germline V gives CDR1 LNHDA, CDR2 SQIVND (reference sequence). CDR3 bases: TGTGCCAGTAGCCATCTATGGGATACGCAGTATTTT. It yields the protein CASSHLWDTQYF. Full variable domain (remainder filled in from reference TRBV19 and TRBJ2-3): DGGITQSPKYLFRKEGQNVTLSCEQNLNHDAMYWYRQDPGQGLRLIYYSQIVNDFQKGDIAEGYSVSREKKESFPLTVTSAQKNPTAFYLCASSHLWDTQYFGPGTRLTVL.

The genes are TRBV29-1 and TRBJ2-5; a weak D match, TRBD1 (5 bases). The last part of the DNA fits TRBJ2-7 better; the J call may be wrong. The CDR3 totals 11 residues. Germline assignment: CDR1 SQVTM and CDR2 ANQGSEA. In DNA form, the CDR3 reads TGCAGCGTTGTGAAGGGGAACGAGCAGTACTTC. Protein product: CSVVKGNEQYF.

The J gene is TRBJ1-1, the V gene TRBV27; D not certain. The CDR3 runs 13 residues. Trimming removed 5 bases at V and 4 bases at J, with 11 bases between. The germline V gene has CDR1 MNHEY and CDR2 SMNVEV (reference sequence). The CDR3 reads CASSPDGPTEAFF. The CDR3 DNA reads as TGTGCCAGCAGTCCTGACGGACCCACTGAAGCTTTCTTT.

The chain is built from TRBV6-1 and TRBJ2-6, with D maybe TRBD1 (5 bases). CDR1 is MNHNS and CDR2 is SASEGT in the germline V gene. V was clipped by 7 bases and J by 0 bases, with 19 bases between them. The CDR3 length is 18 residues. As DNA, the CDR3 is TGTGCCAGCACCCCTTATCAGGGTCCCAACTCTGGGGCCAACGTCCTGACTTTC. It yields the protein CASTPYQGPNSGANVLTF.

The chain carries TRBV15 and TRBJ2-1; 7 bases map to TRBD2. The DNA end is a closer match to TRBJ2-5, so the J assignment may be wrong. Germline V lookup: CDR1 LNHNV, CDR2 YYDKDF (reference sequence). The length of the CDR3 is 14 residues. The CDR3 sequence is CATSRGGGVETQYF. CDR3 coding DNA: TGTGCCACCAGCAGAGGGGGAGGGGTAGAGACCCAGTACTTC.

This chain uses TRBV20-1 with TRBJ1-4; 7 bases line up with TRBD1. V dropped 4 bases and J dropped 0; count of bases not matched to a gene: 5. Germline-derived CDR1 and CDR2 are DFQATT and SNEGSKA (reference sequence). The CDR3 length is 15 residues. The CDR3 region is CSAIRDSATNEKLFF. CDR3 coding DNA: TGCAGTGCTATCCGGGACAGCGCAACTAATGAAAAACTGTTTTTT.

The chain employs TRBV7-2 and TRBJ2-2; tentative D call: TRBD2 (6 bases). From germline, CDR1 is SGHTA and CDR2 FQGNSA. This CDR3 comprises 14 residues. The V end lost 1 base, the J end lost 4 bases, and 7 bases lay between the germline ends. CDR3 region: CASSLGTTTGELFF. CDR3 nucleotide sequence: TGTGCCAGCAGCTTAGGGACTACCACCGGGGAGCTGTTTTTT.

In DNA, the CDR3 is TGCGCCAGCAGCCATATCCTCGTGGGGGGAAGTGGCTACACCTTC. This sequence encodes CASSHILVGGSGYTF. The chain links TRBV4-3 to TRBJ1-2; D may be TRBD1 (5 bases). The CDR3 runs 15 residues. With 3 bases removed from V and 7 bases from J, the gap between germline ends came to 18 bases. Germline loops: CDR1 LGHNA, CDR2 YSLEER.

This clonotype is a singleton in its sample. The chain employs TRBV20-1 and TRBJ2-5; 11 nucleotides agree with TRBD2. The germline gives CDR1 DFQATT, CDR2 SNEGSKA (reference sequence). The V gene end was trimmed by 4 bases and the J gene end by 11 bases; junction bases not matched to a gene: 6. CDR3 length: 12 residues. The CDR3 DNA sequence: TGCAGTGCTACTAGCGGGGGGTACGGGCAGTACTTC. Translated: CSATSGGYGQYF.

This clonotype was seen a few times. The genes are TRBV28 and TRBJ2-7; D not certain. The CDR3 loop spans 13 amino acids. CDR1 MDHEN and CDR2 SYDVKM come from the germline V gene. V was cut by 2 bases and J by 7 bases, with 12 bases left in between. The CDR3 loop reads CASSLKGSTEQYF. In DNA, the CDR3 is TGTGCCAGCAGTTTAAAGGGCTCTACGGAGCAGTACTTC.

The chain employs TRBV20-1 and TRBJ2-3; 14 positions agree with TRBD2. CDR1 is DFQATT, CDR2 SNEGSKA, per germline (reference sequence). Trimming at V came to 2 bases and at J to 5 bases, leaving 3 bases not matched to a gene. The CDR3 length is 15 residues. DNA for the CDR3: TGCAGTGCTAGACCGGGACTAGCGGGAGAAGATACGCAGTATTTT. This translates into CSARPGLAGEDTQYF.

The chain employs TRBV18 and TRBJ2-7, with TRBD2 identical over 11 bases. With 6 bases clipped from V and 4 bases from J, the junction kept 8 bases outside the gene matches. The length of the CDR3 is 15 residues. Germline-derived CDR1 and CDR2 are KGHSH and LQKENI. The DNA of the CDR3 is TGTGCCAGCTCGAGCAATAGCGGGAGGGCGTACGAGCAGTACTTC. Translation: CASSSNSGRAYEQYF.

As regards this clonotype: A single base separates this from a much larger clone, so it may be a read error. The chain carries TRBV27 and TRBJ2-2; 8 bases map to TRBD1. The CDR3 runs to 14 residues. Germline V gene sequence: CDR1 MNHEY, CDR2 SMNVEV (reference sequence). The CDR3 DNA sequence: TGTGCCAACAGTTTTGGCAGGGGGCTACGGGAGCTGTTTTTT. Translating gives CANSFGRGLRELFF.

This clonotype was recorded a few times. The chain has TRBV7-9 and TRBJ2-7; 11 bases align to TRBD2. Germline V gene data show CDR1 as SEHNR and CDR2 as FQNEAQ (reference sequence). The CDR3 length is 16 residues. The V and J ends lost 1 base and 6 bases, in that order; junction bases with no gene match: 8. DNA for the CDR3: TGTGCCAGCAGCTTAGAAAGACTAGCGGGAAGGCCCGAGCAGTACTTC. It specifies CASSLERLAGRPEQYF.

This clonotype has just a few counts. CDR3 in amino acids: CASSQSVRGNTDTQYF. The CDR3 coding sequence is TGCGCCAGCAGCCAATCGGTTCGGGGGAACACAGATACGCAGTATTTT. V usage is TRBV4-3 and J usage is TRBJ2-3; possibly TRBD2 for D (6 bases). Trimming cost V 2 bases and J 2 bases, with 14 bases left between them. This CDR3 has 16 amino acids. CDR1 and CDR2 from the germline V gene are LGHNA and YSLEER.

The table lists this clonotype with a few counts. The gene calls are TRBV18 and TRBJ2-5; no definite D call. The DNA end lines up better with TRBJ2-7; the J call may be wrong. In germline, CDR1 is KGHSH, CDR2 LQKENI. There are 14 residues in the CDR3. The CDR3, as DNA: TGTGCCAGCTCACTGACACGACCTTCCTACGAGCAGTACTTC. This sequence encodes CASSLTRPSYEQYF.

The sample holds a few counts of this clonotype. This chain uses TRBV28 with TRBJ2-3, with a possible D match to TRBD1 (5 bases). With 8 bases removed from V and 0 bases from J, the gap between germline ends came to 15 bases. There are 15 residues in the CDR3. Germline V lookup: CDR1 MDHEN, CDR2 SYDVKM. In DNA form, the CDR3 reads TGTGCCAGCCTCAGGACACCGAAGAGCACAGATACGCAGTATTTT. This encodes CASLRTPKSTDTQYF.